This T cell receptor (beta chain) was captured by sequencing in a study of low-dose radiotherapy and immunotherapy resistance in tumors. Study background: Over 26 weeks, cohort 2 got 1 Gy every two weeks, reaching 13 Gy. Given every two weeks, intravenous cyclophosphamide 200 mg/m2 preceded radiation and immunotherapy by one day.

Time point specified: before trial treatment. Primers targeting TRAV and TRBV primed first-strand cDNA, covering alpha and beta chains. With a V-primer adapter and a constant-region primer, TCRs were amplified for approximately 19 PCR cycles. TCRdb itself ran the reads through MiXCR, one entry per CDR3 protein. The sample includes some 85,000 distinct CDR3 sequences, around 18% seen only once; the top ten take around 6.3%. The table lists this clonotype with many counts. The CDR3 is 15 residues long. From germline, CDR1 is GTSNPN and CDR2 SVGIG (reference sequence). V was pared by 4 bases and J by 4 bases, with 19 bases between.

The sequencing used PBMCs, collected before treatment. The genes are TRBV30 and TRBJ2-5; D is perhaps TRBD1 (5 bases). This sequence was found in a male donor with prostate cancer. CDR3 bases: TGTGCCTGGAAACAGGCGCCAGGGTTAGCAGAGACCCAGTACTTC. The encoded protein is CAWKQAPGLAETQYF.